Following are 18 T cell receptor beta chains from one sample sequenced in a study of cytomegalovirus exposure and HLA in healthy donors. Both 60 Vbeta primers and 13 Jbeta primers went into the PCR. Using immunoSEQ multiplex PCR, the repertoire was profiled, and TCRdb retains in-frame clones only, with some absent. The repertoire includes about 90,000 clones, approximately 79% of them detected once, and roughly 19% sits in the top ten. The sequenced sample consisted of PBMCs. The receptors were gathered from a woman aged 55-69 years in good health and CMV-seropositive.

CDR3 nucleotides: TGTGCCAGCAGCTTGGTCTTAGACAGGGGGGCTGAGGAAAAACTGTTTTTT. Translating gives CASSLVLDRGAEEKLFF. J is TRBJ1-4 and V is TRBV11-2, with 9 positions matching TRBD1. The V gene end was trimmed by 3 bases and the J gene end by 8 bases; junction bases not matched to a gene: 13. The CDR3 runs to 17 residues. Germline loops: CDR1 SGHAT, CDR2 FQNNGV.

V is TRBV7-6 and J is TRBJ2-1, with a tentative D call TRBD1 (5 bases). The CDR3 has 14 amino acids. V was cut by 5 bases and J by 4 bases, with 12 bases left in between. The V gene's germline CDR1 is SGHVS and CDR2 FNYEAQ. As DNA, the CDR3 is TGTGCCAGCAGCGAAGCAGGGTTTTACAATGAGCAGTTCTTC. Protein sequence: CASSEAGFYNEQFF.

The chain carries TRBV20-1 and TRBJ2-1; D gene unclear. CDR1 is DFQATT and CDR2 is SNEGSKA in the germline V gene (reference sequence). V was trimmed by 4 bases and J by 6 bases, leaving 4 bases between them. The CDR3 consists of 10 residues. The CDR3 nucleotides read TGCAGTGCTACGAGCAATGAGCAGTTCTTC. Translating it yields CSATSNEQFF.

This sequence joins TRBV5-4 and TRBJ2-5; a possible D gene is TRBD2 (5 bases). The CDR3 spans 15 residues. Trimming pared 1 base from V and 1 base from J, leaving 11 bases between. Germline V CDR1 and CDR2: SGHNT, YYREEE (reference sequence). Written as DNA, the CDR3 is TGTGCCAGCAGCTTGTCCAGCGGCTCCCAAGAGACCCAGTACTTC. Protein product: CASSLSSGSQETQYF.

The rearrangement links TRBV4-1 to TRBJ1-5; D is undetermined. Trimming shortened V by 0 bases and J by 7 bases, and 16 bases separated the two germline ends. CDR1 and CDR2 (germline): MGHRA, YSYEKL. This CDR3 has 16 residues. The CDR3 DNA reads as TGCGCCAGCAGCCAAGATTCTCCGGGTGTCGGACAGCCCCAGCATTTT. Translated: CASSQDSPGVGQPQHF.

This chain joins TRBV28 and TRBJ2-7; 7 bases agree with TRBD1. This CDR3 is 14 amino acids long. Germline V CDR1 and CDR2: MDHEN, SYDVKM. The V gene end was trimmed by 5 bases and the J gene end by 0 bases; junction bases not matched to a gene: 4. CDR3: CASSRQGTSYEQYF. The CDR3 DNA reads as TGTGCCAGCAGTCGACAGGGTACCTCCTACGAGCAGTACTTC.

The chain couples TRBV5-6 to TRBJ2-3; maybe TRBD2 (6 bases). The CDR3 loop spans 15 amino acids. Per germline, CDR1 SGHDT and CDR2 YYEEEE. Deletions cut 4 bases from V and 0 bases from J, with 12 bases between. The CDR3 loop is CASSPLAASTDTQYF. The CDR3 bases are TGTGCCAGCAGCCCACTAGCAGCTAGCACAGATACGCAGTATTTT.

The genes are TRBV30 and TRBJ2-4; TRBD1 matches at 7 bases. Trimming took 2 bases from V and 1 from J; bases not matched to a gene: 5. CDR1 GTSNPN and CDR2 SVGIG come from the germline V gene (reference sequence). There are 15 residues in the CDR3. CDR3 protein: CAWSRKGAAKNIQYF. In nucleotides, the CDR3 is TGTGCCTGGAGTAGGAAGGGGGCGGCCAAAAACATTCAGTACTTC.

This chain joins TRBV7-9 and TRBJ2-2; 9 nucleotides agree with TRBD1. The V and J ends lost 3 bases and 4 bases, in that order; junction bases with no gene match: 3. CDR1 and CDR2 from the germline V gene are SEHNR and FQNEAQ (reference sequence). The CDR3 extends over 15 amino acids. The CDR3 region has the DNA TGTGCCAGCAGCTTCGGGACAGGGCTCACCGGGGAGCTGTTTTTT. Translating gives CASSFGTGLTGELFF.

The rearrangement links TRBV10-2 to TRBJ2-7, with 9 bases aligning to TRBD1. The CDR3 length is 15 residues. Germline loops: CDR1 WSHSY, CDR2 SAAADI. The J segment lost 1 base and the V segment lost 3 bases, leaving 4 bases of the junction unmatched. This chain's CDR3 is CASSDFGTGSYEQYF. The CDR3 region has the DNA TGCGCCAGCAGTGATTTCGGGACAGGGTCCTACGAGCAGTACTTC.

Here the CDR3 reads CATSRDRGTANEQYF. Here the CDR3 DNA reads TGTGCCACCAGCAGAGATCGAGGGACAGCGAACGAGCAGTACTTC. V gene TRBV15 combines with J gene TRBJ2-5; 7 nucleotides line up with TRBD1. The J call may not be correct, given that the DNA end is closer to TRBJ2-7. Per the germline V gene, CDR1 is LNHNV and CDR2 is YYDKDF (reference sequence). There are 15 residues in the CDR3.

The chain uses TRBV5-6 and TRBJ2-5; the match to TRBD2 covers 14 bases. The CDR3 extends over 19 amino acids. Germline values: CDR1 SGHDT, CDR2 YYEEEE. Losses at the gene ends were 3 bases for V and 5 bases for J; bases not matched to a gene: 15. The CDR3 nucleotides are TGTGCCAGCAGCTCAATCCTAACGGGACTAGCGGGAGCGGGGGAGACCCAGTACTTC. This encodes CASSSILTGLAGAGETQYF. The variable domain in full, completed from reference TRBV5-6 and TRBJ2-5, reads DAGVTQSPTHLIKTRGQQVTLRCSPKSGHDTVSWYQQALGQGPQFIFQYYEEEERQRGNFPDRFSGHQFPNYSSELNVNALLLGDSALYLCASSSILTGLAGAGETQYFGPGTRLLVL.

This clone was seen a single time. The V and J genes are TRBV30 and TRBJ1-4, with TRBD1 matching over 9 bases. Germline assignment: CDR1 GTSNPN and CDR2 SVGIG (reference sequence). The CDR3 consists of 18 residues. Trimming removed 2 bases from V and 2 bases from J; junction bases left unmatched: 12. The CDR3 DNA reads TGTGCCTGGAGTCCGGGACAGGGTGATTTTAGGACTAATGAAAAACTGTTTTTT. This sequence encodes CAWSPGQGDFRTNEKLFF.

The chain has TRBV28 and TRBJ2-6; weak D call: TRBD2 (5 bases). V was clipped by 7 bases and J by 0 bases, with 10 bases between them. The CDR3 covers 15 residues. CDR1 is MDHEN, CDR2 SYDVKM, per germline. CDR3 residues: CASTRGYSGANVLTF. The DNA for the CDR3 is TGTGCCAGCACTCGAGGGTACTCTGGGGCCAACGTCCTGACTTTC.

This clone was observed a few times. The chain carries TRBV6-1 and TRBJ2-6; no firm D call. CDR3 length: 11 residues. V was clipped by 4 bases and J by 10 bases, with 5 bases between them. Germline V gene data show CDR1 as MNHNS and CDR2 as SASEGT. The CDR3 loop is CASSATNVLTF. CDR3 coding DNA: TGTGCCAGCAGTGCAACAAACGTCCTGACTTTC.

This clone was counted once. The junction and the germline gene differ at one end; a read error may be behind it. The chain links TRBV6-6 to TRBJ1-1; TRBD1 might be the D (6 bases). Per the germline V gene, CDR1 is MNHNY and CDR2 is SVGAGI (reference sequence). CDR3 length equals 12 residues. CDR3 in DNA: TGTGCCAGCAGTCCTAGGGACACCGAAGCTTTCTTT. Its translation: CASSPRDTEAFF.

The CDR3: CASSLGDSFYQETQYF. The DNA of the CDR3 is TGTGCCAGCAGCTTAGGGGACAGTTTTTACCAAGAGACCCAGTACTTC. The V gene is TRBV7-9, the J gene TRBJ2-5; 7 positions match TRBD1. The length of the CDR3 is 16 residues. Per the germline V gene, CDR1 is SEHNR and CDR2 is FQNEAQ (reference sequence). J lost 0 bases, V lost 1 base, and 5 bases had no gene match.

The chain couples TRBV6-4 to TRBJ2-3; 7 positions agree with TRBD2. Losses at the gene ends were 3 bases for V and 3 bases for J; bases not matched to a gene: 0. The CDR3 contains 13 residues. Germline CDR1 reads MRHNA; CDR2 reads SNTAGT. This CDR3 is CASSERETDTQYF. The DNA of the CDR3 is TGTGCCAGCAGTGAGCGGGAGACAGATACGCAGTATTTT.